This record concerns one T cell receptor (beta chain) sequence. This sample was taken from a study of blood T cell repertoires in COVID-19. Across the study: Samples of COVID-19 (acute and convalescent) were obtained from the United States, Italy and Spain. Nucleic acid was either cDNA or gDNA, and it came from T cells, B-cell-depleted T cells, or PBMCs.

V dropped 1 base and J dropped 2; count of bases not matched to a gene: 4. Per the germline V gene, CDR1 is SGHNT and CDR2 is YYREEE (reference sequence). CDR3 size: 16 residues. Original processing methods: Quantification of nucleated cells was approximated via reference gene primer amplification. Method: immunoSEQ multiplex PCR; TCRdb's copy keeps in-frame clones and lacks some. D and trimming were read from the DNA, whereas the V and J calls and clone size are those reported in that table. The sample yields more than 80,000 clones, 88% seen once. Material: peripheral blood. The chain links TRBV5-4 to TRBJ2-5, with 11 bases lining up with TRBD1. This receptor was taken from a man older than 75 with acute or convalescent COVID-19. The CDR3 nucleotides are TGTGCCAGCAGCTTGAGGGACAGGGGGATGCAAGAGACCCAGTACTTC. It codes for CASSLRDRGMQETQYF.